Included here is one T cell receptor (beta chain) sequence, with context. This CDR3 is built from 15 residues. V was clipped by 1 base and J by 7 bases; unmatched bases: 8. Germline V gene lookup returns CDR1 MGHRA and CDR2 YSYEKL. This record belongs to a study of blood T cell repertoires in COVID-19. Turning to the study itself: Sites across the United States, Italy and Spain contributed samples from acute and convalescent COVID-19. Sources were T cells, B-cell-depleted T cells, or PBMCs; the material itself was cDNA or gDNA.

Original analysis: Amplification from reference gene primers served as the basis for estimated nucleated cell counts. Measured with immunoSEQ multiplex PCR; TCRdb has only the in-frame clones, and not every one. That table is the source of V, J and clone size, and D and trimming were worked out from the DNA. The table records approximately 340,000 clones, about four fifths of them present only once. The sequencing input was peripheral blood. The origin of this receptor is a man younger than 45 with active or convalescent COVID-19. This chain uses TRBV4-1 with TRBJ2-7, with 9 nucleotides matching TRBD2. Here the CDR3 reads CASSQGAGGPREQYF. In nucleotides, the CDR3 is TGCGCCAGCAGCCAAGGGGCGGGGGGGCCGAGAGAGCAGTACTTC.